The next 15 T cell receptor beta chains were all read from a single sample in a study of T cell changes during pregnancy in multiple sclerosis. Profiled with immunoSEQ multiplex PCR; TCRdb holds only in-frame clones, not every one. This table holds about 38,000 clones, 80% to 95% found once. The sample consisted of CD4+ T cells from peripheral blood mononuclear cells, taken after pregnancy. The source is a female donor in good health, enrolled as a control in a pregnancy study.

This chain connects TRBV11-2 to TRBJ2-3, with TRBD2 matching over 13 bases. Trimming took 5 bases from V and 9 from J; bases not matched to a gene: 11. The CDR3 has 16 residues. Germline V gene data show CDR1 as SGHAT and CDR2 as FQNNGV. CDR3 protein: CASSEVAGTSGNTQYF. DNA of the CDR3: TGTGCCAGCAGCGAGGTAGCCGGGACTAGCGGGAACACGCAGTATTTT.

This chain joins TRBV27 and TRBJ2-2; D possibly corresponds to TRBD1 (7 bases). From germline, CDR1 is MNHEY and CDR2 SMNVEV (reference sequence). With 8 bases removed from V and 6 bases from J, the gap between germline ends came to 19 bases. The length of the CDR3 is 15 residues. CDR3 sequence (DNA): TGTGCCAGCCGTAGACAGGGAGGAAACCCCGGGGAGCTGTTTTTT. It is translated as CASRRQGGNPGELFF.

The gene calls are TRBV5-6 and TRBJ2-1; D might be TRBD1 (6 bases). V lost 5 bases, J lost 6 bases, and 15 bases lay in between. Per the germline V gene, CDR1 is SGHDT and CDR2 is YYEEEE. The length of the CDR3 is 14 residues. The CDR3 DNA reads TGTGCCAGCAGTTATAGGGGGTCGGGCAATGAGCAGTTCTTC. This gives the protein CASSYRGSGNEQFF.

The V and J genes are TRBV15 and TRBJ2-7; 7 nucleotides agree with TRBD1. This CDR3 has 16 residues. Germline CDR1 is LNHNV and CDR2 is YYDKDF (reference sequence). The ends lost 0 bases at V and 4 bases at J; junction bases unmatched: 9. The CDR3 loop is CATSRDYTGAKYEQYF. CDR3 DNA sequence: TGTGCCACCAGCAGAGATTATACAGGGGCAAAGTACGAGCAGTACTTC.

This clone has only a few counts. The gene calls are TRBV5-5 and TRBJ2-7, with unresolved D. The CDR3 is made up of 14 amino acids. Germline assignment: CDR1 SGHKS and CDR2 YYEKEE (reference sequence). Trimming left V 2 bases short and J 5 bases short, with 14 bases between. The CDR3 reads CASSFSLTIDEQYF. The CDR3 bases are TGTGCCAGCAGCTTTAGTCTAACCATTGACGAGCAGTACTTC.

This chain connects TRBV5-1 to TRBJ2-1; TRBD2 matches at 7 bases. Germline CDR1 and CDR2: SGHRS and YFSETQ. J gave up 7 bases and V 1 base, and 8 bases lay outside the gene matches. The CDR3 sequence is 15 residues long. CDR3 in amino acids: CASSLFAGERNEQFF. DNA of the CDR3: TGCGCCAGCAGCTTGTTTGCGGGAGAACGAAATGAGCAGTTCTTC. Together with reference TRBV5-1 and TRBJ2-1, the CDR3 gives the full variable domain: KAGVTQTPRYLIKTRGQQVTLSCSPISGHRSVSWYQQTPGQGLQFLFEYFSETQRNKGNFPGRFSGRQFSNSRSEMNVSTLELGDSALYLCASSLFAGERNEQFFGPGTRLTVL.

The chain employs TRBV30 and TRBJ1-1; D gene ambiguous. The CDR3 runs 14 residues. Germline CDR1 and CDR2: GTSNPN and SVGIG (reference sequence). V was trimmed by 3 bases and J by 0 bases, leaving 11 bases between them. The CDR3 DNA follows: TGTGCCTGGAGGTTTGGAGTGATGAACACTGAAGCTTTCTTT. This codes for CAWRFGVMNTEAFF.

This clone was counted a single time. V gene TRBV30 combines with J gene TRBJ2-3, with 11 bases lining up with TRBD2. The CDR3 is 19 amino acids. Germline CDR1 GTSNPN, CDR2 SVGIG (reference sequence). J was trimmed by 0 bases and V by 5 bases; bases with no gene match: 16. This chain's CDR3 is CAWETSGGLPFHSTDTQYF. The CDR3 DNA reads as TGTGCCTGGGAAACTAGCGGGGGCCTTCCATTTCATAGCACAGATACGCAGTATTTT.

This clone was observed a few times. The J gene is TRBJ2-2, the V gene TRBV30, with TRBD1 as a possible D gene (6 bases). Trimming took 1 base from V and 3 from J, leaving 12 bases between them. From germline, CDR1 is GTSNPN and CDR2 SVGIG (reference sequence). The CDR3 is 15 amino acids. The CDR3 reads CAWSGLRGDTGELFF. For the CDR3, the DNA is TGTGCCTGGAGTGGCCTCAGGGGTGACACCGGGGAGCTGTTTTTT.

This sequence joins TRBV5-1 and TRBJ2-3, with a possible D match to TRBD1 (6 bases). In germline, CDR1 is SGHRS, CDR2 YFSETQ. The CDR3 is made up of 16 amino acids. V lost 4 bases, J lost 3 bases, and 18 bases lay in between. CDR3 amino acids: CASSPNPGQGTDTQYF. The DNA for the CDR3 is TGCGCCAGCAGCCCGAACCCGGGACAAGGGACAGATACGCAGTATTTT.

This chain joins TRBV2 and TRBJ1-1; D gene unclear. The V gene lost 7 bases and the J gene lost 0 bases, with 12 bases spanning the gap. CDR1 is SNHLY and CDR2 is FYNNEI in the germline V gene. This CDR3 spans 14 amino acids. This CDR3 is CASMGGRMNTEAFF. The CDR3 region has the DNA TGTGCCAGCATGGGAGGGCGCATGAACACTGAAGCTTTCTTT.

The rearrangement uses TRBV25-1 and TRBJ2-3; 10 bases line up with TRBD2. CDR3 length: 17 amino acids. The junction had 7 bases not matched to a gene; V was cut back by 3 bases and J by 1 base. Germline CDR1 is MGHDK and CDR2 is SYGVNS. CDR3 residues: CASSETTSGFRTDTQYF. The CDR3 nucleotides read TGTGCCAGCAGTGAGACGACTAGCGGGTTTCGCACAGATACGCAGTATTTT.

The CDR3 DNA follows: TGTGCCAGCAGCTTGATTGGCAGGGCGTACGAGCAGTACTTC. It codes for CASSLIGRAYEQYF. The J gene is TRBJ2-7, the V gene TRBV5-4; possibly TRBD1 for D (5 bases). CDR1 is SGHNT and CDR2 is YYREEE in the germline V gene (reference sequence). V lost 1 base and J 4 bases, leaving 12 bases between the germline ends. CDR3 size: 14 residues.

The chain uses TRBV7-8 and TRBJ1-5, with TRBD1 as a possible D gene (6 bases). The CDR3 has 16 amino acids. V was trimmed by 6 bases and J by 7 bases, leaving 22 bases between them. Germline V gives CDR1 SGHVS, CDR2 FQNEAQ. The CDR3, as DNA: TGTGCCAGCAGAAAAGGCCAGTACAGGGACAACCAGCCCCAGCATTTT. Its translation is CASRKGQYRDNQPQHF.

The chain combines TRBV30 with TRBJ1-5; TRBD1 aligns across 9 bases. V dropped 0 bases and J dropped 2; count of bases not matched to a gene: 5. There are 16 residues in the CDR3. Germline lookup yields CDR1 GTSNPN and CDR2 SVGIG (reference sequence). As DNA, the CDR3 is TGTGCCTGGAGTGTACTGGGACAGGGACGCAATCAGCCCCAGCATTTT. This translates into CAWSVLGQGRNQPQHF. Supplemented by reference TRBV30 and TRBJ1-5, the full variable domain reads SQTIHQWPATLVQPVGSPLSLECTVEGTSNPNLYWYRQAAGRGLQLLFYSVGIGQISSEVPQNLSASRPQDRQFILSSKKLLLSDSGFYLCAWSVLGQGRNQPQHFGDGTRLSIL.